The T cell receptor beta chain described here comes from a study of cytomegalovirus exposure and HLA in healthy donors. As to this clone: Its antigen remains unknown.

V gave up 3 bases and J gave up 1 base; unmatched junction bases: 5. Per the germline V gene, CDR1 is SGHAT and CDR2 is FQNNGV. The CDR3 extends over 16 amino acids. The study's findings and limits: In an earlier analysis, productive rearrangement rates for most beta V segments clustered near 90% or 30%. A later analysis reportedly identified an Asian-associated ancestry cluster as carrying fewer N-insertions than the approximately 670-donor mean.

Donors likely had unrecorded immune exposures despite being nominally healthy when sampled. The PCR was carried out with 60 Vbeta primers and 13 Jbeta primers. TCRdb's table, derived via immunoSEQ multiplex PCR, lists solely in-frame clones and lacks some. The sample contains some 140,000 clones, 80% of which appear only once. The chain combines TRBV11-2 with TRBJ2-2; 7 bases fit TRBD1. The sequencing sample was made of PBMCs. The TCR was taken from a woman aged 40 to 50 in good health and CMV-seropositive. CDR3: CASSFNRGRNTGELFF. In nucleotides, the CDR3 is TGTGCCAGCAGCTTTAACAGGGGTCGGAACACCGGGGAGCTGTTTTTT.